A single sample gave rise to the 25 T cell receptor beta chains below, sequenced in a study of T-cell reconstitution after alpha-beta-depleted transplantation in children (dated by TCRdb to the mid-2010s). To prepare the library, PCR was applied. Sequenced on an Illumina HiSeq 2500. To normalize quantification of the TCRbeta repertoire, the TCR libraries were built with molecular barcoding that relied on unique molecular identifiers. The public reads were run again by TCRdb, first through fastp at Q25 and then through MiXCR, and only productive beta chains were kept. Identical CDR3 protein sequences are pooled into one entry, listed with their most common genes and DNA. The sample table shows about 78,000 distinct CDR3 sequences, and over 12% are seen once. Of the sample, 25% to 30% is held by the ten largest clones. According to the study, the label for this sample's treatment or condition signals: allogeneic hematopoietic cell transplantation with graft depleted of TCRalphabeta T cells and CD19 B cells.

Sample: PBMCs, mostly from graft donor cells, taken 180 days after TCRalphabeta/CD19-depleted stem cell transplant. All receptors come from a male patient aged 2 to 10 who had a stem cell transplant for acute lymphoblastic leukemia, so the T cells may come from the graft donor.

The CDR3 loop reads CASSQRSDRGNGYGYTF. Here the CDR3 DNA reads TGTGCCAGCAGCCAACGATCGGACAGGGGGAACGGCTATGGCTACACCTTC. V is TRBV3-1 and J is TRBJ1-2; 10 nucleotides align to TRBD1. The germline V gene has CDR1 LGHDT and CDR2 YNNKEL (reference sequence). This CDR3 is built from 17 residues. Trimming cost V 2 bases and J 4 bases; bases outside gene matches: 10. The entire variable domain, with the rest obtained from reference TRBV3-1 and TRBJ1-2, is as follows: DTAVSQTPKYLVTQMGNDKSIKCEQNLGHDTMYWYKQDSKKFLKIMFSYNNKELIINETVPNRFSPKSPDKAHLNLHINSLELGDSAVYFCASSQRSDRGNGYGYTFGSGTRLTVV.

Ten or more counts support this clonotype. The genes are TRBV7-8 and TRBJ2-5; D remains unclear. The CDR3 loop spans 11 amino acids. Germline values: CDR1 SGHVS, CDR2 FQNEAQ. The ends were cut back, 8 bases at V and 4 bases at J, with 8 bases in the middle. CDR3 residues: CASGLGETQYF. The DNA of the CDR3 is TGTGCCAGCGGGTTGGGAGAGACCCAGTACTTC.

This clonotype appeared a few times. This rearrangement joins TRBV7-2 to TRBJ2-2; tentative D call: TRBD2 (5 bases). The CDR3 contains 16 residues. V was pared by 0 bases and J by 5 bases, with 13 bases between. Germline V CDR1 and CDR2: SGHTA, FQGNSA. The CDR3 reads CASSLATGMQTGELFF. CDR3 DNA: TGTGCCAGCAGCTTAGCCACCGGGATGCAAACCGGGGAGCTGTTTTTT.

This sequence joins TRBV10-3 and TRBJ2-5; D remains ambiguous. Trimming stripped 3 bases from V and 9 bases from J, with 11 bases between. The CDR3 contains 12 residues. The germline V gene encodes CDR1 ENHRY and CDR2 SYGVKD. The CDR3 DNA follows: TGTGCCATCAGTGAACCTCAGTTAGCCCAGTACTTC. It codes for CAISEPQLAQYF.

This clonotype was counted a few times. V is TRBV5-1 and J is TRBJ2-1; tentative D call: TRBD1 (7 bases). The V and J ends lost 2 bases and 5 bases respectively, with 14 bases between them. CDR1 and CDR2 (germline): SGHRS, YFSETQ. This CDR3 spans 15 amino acids. Written as DNA, the CDR3 is TGCGCCAGCAGCTTCAGGGGGACTCCGAACAATGAGCAGTTCTTC. This encodes CASSFRGTPNNEQFF.

The chain couples TRBV7-2 to TRBJ1-1; D is ambiguous. Germline-derived CDR1 and CDR2 are SGHTA and FQGNSA. The CDR3 consists of 16 residues. The V end lost 4 bases, the J end lost 0 bases, and 15 bases lay between the germline ends. The CDR3 protein is CASSSPRRGMNTEAFF. The CDR3 DNA follows: TGTGCCAGCAGCTCCCCGAGGCGGGGAATGAACACTGAAGCTTTCTTT. Based on the CDR3 plus reference TRBV7-2 and TRBJ1-1, the full variable domain is GAGVSQSPSNKVTEKGKDVELRCDPISGHTALYWYRQSLGQGLEFLIYFQGNSAPDKSGLPSDRFSAERTGGSVSTLTIQRTQQEDSAVYLCASSSPRRGMNTEAFFGQGTRLTVV.

This clonotype was picked up a small number of times. The V call is TRBV5-1, the J call TRBJ2-3; D gene ambiguous. Trimming shortened V by 0 bases and J by 5 bases, and 4 bases separated the two germline ends. CDR3 size: 12 residues. The germline gives CDR1 SGHRS, CDR2 YFSETQ. The DNA of the CDR3 is TGCGCCAGCAGCTTGGCGGGAGATACGCAGTATTTT. The encoded protein is CASSLAGDTQYF.

The chain employs TRBV4-3 and TRBJ2-7; D is possibly TRBD2 (6 bases). Germline CDR1 reads LGHNA; CDR2 reads YSLEER. V lost 0 bases, J lost 3 bases, and 9 bases lay in between. This CDR3 contains 14 residues. The CDR3 DNA reads TGCGCCAGCAGCCAAGATAGGAGGGGCTACGAGCAGTACTTC. Protein: CASSQDRRGYEQYF.

This clonotype was seen ten or more times. CDR3 DNA sequence: TGCAGTGCTAGTACAGGGGAGTATGAAAAACTGTTTTTT. Protein: CSASTGEYEKLFF. This chain links TRBV20-1 with TRBJ1-4, with TRBD1 matching 7 bases. J was trimmed by 6 bases and V by 3 bases; bases with no gene match: 4. CDR3 length: 13 residues. Per germline, CDR1 DFQATT and CDR2 SNEGSKA (reference sequence).

This clonotype came up many times. The chain recombines TRBV7-3 with TRBJ2-1; perhaps TRBD2 as D (6 bases). Germline V gene lookup returns CDR1 SGHTA and CDR2 FQGTGA. The CDR3 consists of 15 residues. V was pared by 0 bases and J by 9 bases, with 15 bases between. CDR3 in DNA: TGTGCCAGCAGCTTAACCGGGACTGTTCTTAGTGAGCAGTTCTTC. It encodes CASSLTGTVLSEQFF.

This clonotype was picked up a small number of times. The rearrangement uses TRBV7-9 and TRBJ1-6; 8 bases agree with TRBD1. Looked up from germline, CDR1 is SEHNR and CDR2 is FQNEAQ (reference sequence). V dropped 3 bases and J dropped 6; count of bases not matched to a gene: 7. The CDR3 is 16 amino acids. The CDR3 loop reads CASSFKTGEFNSPLHF. The CDR3 DNA reads as TGTGCCAGCAGCTTCAAGACAGGGGAGTTTAATTCACCCCTCCACTTT.

This clonotype turned up a few times. The chain has TRBV5-1 and TRBJ2-6, with 10 bases aligning to TRBD1. V lost 4 bases and J lost 2; bases outside the gene matches: 6. Germline V CDR1 and CDR2: SGHRS, YFSETQ. This CDR3 is built from 17 residues. Here the CDR3 reads CASSPGQGSPGANVLTF. CDR3 bases: TGCGCCAGCAGCCCGGGACAGGGGAGCCCTGGGGCCAACGTCCTGACTTTC.

This clonotype came up a few times. The rearrangement joins TRBV11-1 to TRBJ1-6; maybe TRBD1 (6 bases). CDR1 SGHAT and CDR2 FQDESV come from the germline V gene (reference sequence). V was trimmed by 4 bases and J by 2 bases, leaving 18 bases between them. This CDR3 has 18 residues. CDR3 sequence reads: CASSSLGGTSPYNSPLHF. In DNA form, the CDR3 reads TGTGCCAGCAGCTCCTTAGGGGGGACTAGCCCCTATAATTCACCCCTCCACTTT.

The sample holds a few counts of this clonotype. CDR3 DNA: TGTGCCAGCATAAGGGACAGCTACTATGGCTACACCTTC. Residues: CASIRDSYYGYTF. The V gene is TRBV28, the J gene TRBJ1-2; 7 bases line up with TRBD1. The trim removed 7 bases at V and 3 bases at J, leaving 5 bases unmatched. The CDR3 totals 13 residues. CDR1 is MDHEN, CDR2 SYDVKM, per germline.

This clonotype was found a few times. The rearrangement joins TRBV9 to TRBJ2-5; tentative D call: TRBD2 (6 bases). This CDR3 spans 14 amino acids. The V gene's germline CDR1 is SGDLS and CDR2 YYNGEE. V lost 4 bases to trimming and J lost 3 bases, with 13 bases between them. CDR3 in DNA: TGTGCCAGCAGCTTGGACGCGGGAAAAGAGACCCAGTACTTC. Its protein product is CASSLDAGKETQYF. The full variable domain, completed using reference TRBV9 and TRBJ2-5, is DSGVTQTPKHLITATGQRVTLRCSPRSGDLSVYWYQQSLDQGLQFLIQYYNGEERAKGNILERFSAQQFPDLHSELNLSSLELGDSALYFCASSLDAGKETQYFGPGTRLLVL.

The rearrangement uses TRBV2 and TRBJ1-1, with D tentatively TRBD1 (5 bases). This CDR3 has 12 amino acids. Germline V lookup: CDR1 SNHLY, CDR2 FYNNEI. The V end lost 11 bases, the J end lost 1 base, and 11 bases lay between the germline ends. CDR3: CAGQDSNTEAFF. CDR3 DNA sequence: TGTGCCGGACAAGACTCGAACACTGAAGCTTTCTTT.

V gene TRBV20-1 combines with J gene TRBJ1-2; possibly TRBD1 for D (5 bases). CDR1 and CDR2 from the germline V gene are DFQATT and SNEGSKA (reference sequence). The CDR3 is made up of 13 amino acids. V gave up 4 bases and J gave up 3 bases, with 12 bases separating them. The CDR3 DNA follows: TGCAGTGCTAATAACAGGCTGTACTATGGCTACACCTTC. It translates to CSANNRLYYGYTF.

The chain is built from TRBV18 and TRBJ1-2; D remains unclear. The CDR3 extends over 16 amino acids. Trimming took 3 bases from V and 0 from J, leaving 14 bases between them. Germline loops: CDR1 KGHSH, CDR2 LQKENI. In DNA, the CDR3 is TGTGCCAGCTCACCGCTCAAGGGTTCCACTAACTATGGCTACACCTTC. Amino acid sequence: CASSPLKGSTNYGYTF.

This clonotype came up many times. The chain couples TRBV5-1 to TRBJ1-2; D remains ambiguous. From germline, CDR1 is SGHRS and CDR2 YFSETQ. The CDR3 is 12 residues long. V was pared by 4 bases and J by 8 bases, with 12 bases between. CDR3 sequence (DNA): TGCGCCAGCAGCGACGGAGTTCTGGGCTACACCTTC. Its translation is CASSDGVLGYTF.

Only a few counts were recorded for this clonotype. The V and J genes are TRBV7-2 and TRBJ2-5; a possible D gene is TRBD1 (6 bases). CDR1 is SGHTA, CDR2 FQGNSA, per germline. CDR3 size: 13 residues. The V gene lost 5 bases and the J gene lost 5 bases, with 12 bases spanning the gap. CDR3 in amino acids: CASSPNQGETQYF. In DNA, the CDR3 is TGTGCCAGCAGCCCCAACCAGGGGGAGACCCAGTACTTC. The variable domain in full, with the rest retrieved from reference TRBV7-2 and TRBJ2-5, is GAGVSQSPSNKVTEKGKDVELRCDPISGHTALYWYRQSLGQGLEFLIYFQGNSAPDKSGLPSDRFSAERTGGSVSTLTIQRTQQEDSAVYLCASSPNQGETQYFGPGTRLLVL.

This clonotype was seen ten or more times. V is TRBV7-2 and J is TRBJ2-1, with 13 bases lining up with TRBD2. V gave up 5 bases and J gave up 7 bases; unmatched junction bases: 8. The CDR3 totals 16 residues. The germline CDR1 and CDR2 sequences are SGHTA and FQGNSA. The CDR3 is CASSASLAGGQNEQFF. The CDR3, as DNA: TGTGCCAGCAGCGCTTCACTAGCGGGGGGGCAGAATGAGCAGTTCTTC.

This clonotype was recorded at least ten times. V gene TRBV20-1 combines with J gene TRBJ1-2; 8 nucleotides line up with TRBD1. After removal of 3 bases from V and 10 bases from J, the junction contained 13 bases not matched to a gene. Germline lookup yields CDR1 DFQATT and CDR2 SNEGSKA (reference sequence). The CDR3 is made up of 14 amino acids. CDR3: CSASIRTQGDDYTF. In DNA form, the CDR3 reads TGCAGTGCTAGTATTCGTACACAGGGGGATGACTACACCTTC.

This clonotype was counted a few times. The V call is TRBV27, the J call TRBJ2-2; D might be TRBD1 (5 bases). The V end was cut by 2 bases, the J end by 4 bases, with 14 bases between. CDR3 size: 16 residues. Per germline, CDR1 MNHEY and CDR2 SMNVEV (reference sequence). For the CDR3, the DNA is TGTGCCAGCAGTTTACCCAGGGAATGGGGCACCGGGGAGCTGTTTTTT. This translates into CASSLPREWGTGELFF.

A few counts support this clonotype. J is TRBJ1-5 and V is TRBV4-3, with TRBD1 matching over 7 bases. V lost 5 bases to trimming and J lost 3 bases; unmatched junction nucleotides: 4. The germline CDR1 and CDR2 sequences are LGHNA and YSLEER. The length of the CDR3 is 14 residues. For the CDR3, the DNA is TGCGCCAGCAGCACCGACAGGGTCAATCAGCCCCAGCATTTT. Residues: CASSTDRVNQPQHF.

This clonotype was counted only a few times. This rearrangement joins TRBV20-1 to TRBJ1-5; 8 positions agree with TRBD1. There are 16 residues in the CDR3. CDR1 DFQATT and CDR2 SNEGSKA come from the germline V gene (reference sequence). The J segment lost 3 bases and the V segment lost 6 bases, leaving 13 bases of the junction unmatched. The CDR3 region is CSAAGTGSVLNQPQHF. CDR3 in DNA: TGCAGTGCGGCCGGGACAGGTTCCGTCCTCAATCAGCCCCAGCATTTT.